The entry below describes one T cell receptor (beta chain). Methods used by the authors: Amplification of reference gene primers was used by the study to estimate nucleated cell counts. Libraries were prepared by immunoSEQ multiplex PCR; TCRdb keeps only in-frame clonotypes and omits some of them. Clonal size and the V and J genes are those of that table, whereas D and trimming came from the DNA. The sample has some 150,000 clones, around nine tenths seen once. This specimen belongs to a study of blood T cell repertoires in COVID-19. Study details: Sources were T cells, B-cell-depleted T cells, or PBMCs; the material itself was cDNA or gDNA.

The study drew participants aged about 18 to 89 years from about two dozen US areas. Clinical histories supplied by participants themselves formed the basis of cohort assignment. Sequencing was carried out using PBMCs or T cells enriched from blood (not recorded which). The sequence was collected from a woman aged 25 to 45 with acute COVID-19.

CDR3 sequence (DNA): TGCGCCAGCAGCATGACAGGGTTGGATTCACCCCTCCACTTT. It yields the protein CASSMTGLDSPLHF. This sequence joins TRBV5-1 and TRBJ1-6, with TRBD1 matching 7 bases. The germline V gene encodes CDR1 SGHRS and CDR2 YFSETQ. The J segment lost 8 bases and the V segment lost 4 bases, leaving 6 bases of the junction unmatched. This CDR3 is 14 amino acids long.